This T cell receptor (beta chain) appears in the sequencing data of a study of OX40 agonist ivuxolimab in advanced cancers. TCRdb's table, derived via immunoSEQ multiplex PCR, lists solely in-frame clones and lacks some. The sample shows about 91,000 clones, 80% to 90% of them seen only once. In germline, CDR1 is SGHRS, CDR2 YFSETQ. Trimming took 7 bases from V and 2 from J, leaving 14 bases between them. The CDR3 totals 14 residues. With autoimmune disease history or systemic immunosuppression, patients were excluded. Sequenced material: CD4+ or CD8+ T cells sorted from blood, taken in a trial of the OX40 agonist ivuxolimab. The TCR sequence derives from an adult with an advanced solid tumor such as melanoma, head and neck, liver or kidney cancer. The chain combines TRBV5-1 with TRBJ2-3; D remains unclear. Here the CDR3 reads CASGRLGPTDTQYF. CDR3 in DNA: TGCGCCAGCGGTCGTTTAGGGCCCACAGATACGCAGTATTTT.